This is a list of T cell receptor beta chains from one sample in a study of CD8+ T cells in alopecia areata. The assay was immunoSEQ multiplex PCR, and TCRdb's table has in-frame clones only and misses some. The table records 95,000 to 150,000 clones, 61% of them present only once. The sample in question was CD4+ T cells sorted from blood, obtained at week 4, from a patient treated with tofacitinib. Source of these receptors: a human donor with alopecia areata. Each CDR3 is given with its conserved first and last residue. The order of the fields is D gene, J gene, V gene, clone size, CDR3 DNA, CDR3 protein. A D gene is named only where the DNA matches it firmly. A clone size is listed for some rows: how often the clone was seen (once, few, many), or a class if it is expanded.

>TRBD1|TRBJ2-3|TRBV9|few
TGTGCCAGCAGCGGACAGGGGTTCTCAGATACGCAGTATTTT
CASSGQGFSDTQYF
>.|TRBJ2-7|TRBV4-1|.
TGCGCCAGCAGCCAAGAGGGGCGGGAGCAGTACTTC
CASSQEGREQYF
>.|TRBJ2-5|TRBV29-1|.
TGCAGCGTTGGCCTAGGGACCAAAGAGACCCAGTACTTC
CSVGLGTKETQYF
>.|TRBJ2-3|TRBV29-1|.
TGCAGCGTTGATTGGACAGATACGCAGTATTTT
CSVDWTDTQYF
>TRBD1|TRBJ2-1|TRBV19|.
TGTGCCAGTAGAAAACAGGGGGTGCTCAATGAGCAGTTCTTC
CASRKQGVLNEQFF
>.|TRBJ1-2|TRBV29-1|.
TGCAGCGTGGCCGGGAACGAGGGCTACACCTTC
CSVAGNEGYTF
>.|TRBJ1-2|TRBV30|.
TGTGCCCGGAGAGGTTCCCTCGGGGGGCTCGGCCAATTC
CARRGSLGGLGQF
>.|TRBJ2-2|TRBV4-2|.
TGTGCCAGCAGCCAGGCTGCTTTCAACACCGGGGAGCTGTTTTTT
CASSQAAFNTGELFF
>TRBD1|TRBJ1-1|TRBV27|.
TGTGCCAGCAGTTTGAGGGGGCAGGTGTCTGAAGCTTTCTTT
CASSLRGQVSEAFF
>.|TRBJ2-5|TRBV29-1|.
TGCAGCGTTGAAGATGTTGTATGGGGGTCCCAAGAGACCCAGTACTTC
CSVEDVVWGSQETQYF
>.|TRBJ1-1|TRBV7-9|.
TGTGCCAGCAGTTCCAGCAACACTGAAGCTTTCTTT
CASSSSNTEAFF
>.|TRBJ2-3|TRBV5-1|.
TGCGCCAGCAGCTTTCGGGACGGTGCAGATACGCAGTATTTT
CASSFRDGADTQYF
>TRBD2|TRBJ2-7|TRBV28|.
TGTGCCAGCAGTGGACTAGGAATCTACGAGCAGTACTTC
CASSGLGIYEQYF
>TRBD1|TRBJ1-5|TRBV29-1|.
TGCAGCGTTGCCCAGGGGGCACGAGGGCAGCCCCAGCATTTT
CSVAQGARGQPQHF
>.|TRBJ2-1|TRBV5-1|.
TGCGCCAGCAGCTTCCGGATCAATGAGCAGTTCTTC
CASSFRINEQFF
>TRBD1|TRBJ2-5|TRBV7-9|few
TGTGCCAGCAGCTCGGGCACAGGGGAGGAGACCCAGTACTTC
CASSSGTGEETQYF
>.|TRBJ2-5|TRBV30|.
TGTGCCTGGAGAGGGGAGACCCAGTACTTC
CAWRGETQYF
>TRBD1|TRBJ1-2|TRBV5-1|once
TGCGCCAGCAGCCGCGACAGGGACAACTATGGCTACACCTTC
CASSRDRDNYGYTF
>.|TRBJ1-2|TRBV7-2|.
TGTGCCAGCGACCGGGTAGGGGTAGTAGGCTATGGCTACACCTTC
CASDRVGVVGYGYTF
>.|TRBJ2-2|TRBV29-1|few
TGCAGCGTTGGAAGGATCGGGGAGCTGTTTTTT
CSVGRIGELFF
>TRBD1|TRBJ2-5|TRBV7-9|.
TGTGCCAGCAAGAGGGGGCTCGAAGAGACCCAGTACTTC
CASKRGLEETQYF
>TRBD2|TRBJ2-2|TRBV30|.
TGTGCCACCCAGGGACTAGCGGGAGTTTCAAACACCGGGGAGCTGTTTTTT
CATQGLAGVSNTGELFF
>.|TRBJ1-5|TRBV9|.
TGTGCCAGCGGGACCAGGGATCAGCCCCAGCATTTT
CASGTRDQPQHF
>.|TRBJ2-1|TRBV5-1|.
TGCGCCAGCAGCTTGGTAACGAATAGAAATTACAATGAGCAGTTCTTC
CASSLVTNRNYNEQFF
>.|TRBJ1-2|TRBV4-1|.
TGCGCCAGCAGCCAAGAGACAGTGATCCGTGGCTACACCTTC
CASSQETVIRGYTF
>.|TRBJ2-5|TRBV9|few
TGTGCCAGCAGCGCTGGGATGGAAGAGACCCAGTACTTC
CASSAGMEETQYF
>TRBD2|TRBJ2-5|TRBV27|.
TGTGCCAGCAGCCAGCGGGGAGAGGGTTTCCAAGAGACCCAGTACTTC
CASSQRGEGFQETQYF
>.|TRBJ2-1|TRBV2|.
TGTGCCAGCCGGGAGCGCCTCAATGAGCAGTTCTTC
CASRERLNEQFF
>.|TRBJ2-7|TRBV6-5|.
TGTGCCAGCAGTCCCCCGAGGGGGGGTCTCTACGAGCAGTACTTC
CASSPPRGGLYEQYF
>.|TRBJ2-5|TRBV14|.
TGTGCCAGCAGCCAAGGGTTAGCGGACCAAGAGACCCAGTACTTC
CASSQGLADQETQYF
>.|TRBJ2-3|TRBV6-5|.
TGTGCTACCAAGGACCAATACACTAATACGCAGTATTTT
CATKDQYTNTQYF
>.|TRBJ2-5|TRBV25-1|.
TGTGCCAGCAGTGATGGTCGGCGGGCTTACCAAGAGACCCAGTACTTC
CASSDGRRAYQETQYF
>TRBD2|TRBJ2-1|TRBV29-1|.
TGCAGCGTTGAACGGGGGGAAATAGCGGGGATTTCCTACAATGAGCAGTTCTTC
CSVERGEIAGISYNEQFF
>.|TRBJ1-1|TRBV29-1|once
TGCAGCGTTGATTCGGGTGGGACCACTGAAGCTTTCTTT
CSVDSGGTTEAFF
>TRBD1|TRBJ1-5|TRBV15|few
TGTGCCACCAGCAGTGGGACAGGGCTCAATCAGCCCCAGCATTTT
CATSSGTGLNQPQHF
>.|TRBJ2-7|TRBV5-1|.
TGCGCCAGCAGCTTGCTAGGAGGCGACGAGCAGTACTTC
CASSLLGGDEQYF
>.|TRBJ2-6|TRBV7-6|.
TGTGCCAGCAGCTTGAGGGACTCTGGGGCCAACGTCCTGACTTTC
CASSLRDSGANVLTF
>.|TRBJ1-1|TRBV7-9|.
TGTGCCAGCAGCTGGGGACAAATAAACACTGAAGCTTTCTTT
CASSWGQINTEAFF
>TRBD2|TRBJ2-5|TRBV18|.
TGTGCCAGCTCACCTCGGGAGGGAGAGACCCAGTACTTC
CASSPREGETQYF
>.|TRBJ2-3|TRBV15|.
TGTGCCACCAGCCCTTACGGGAGAGATTCAGATACGCAGTATTTT
CATSPYGRDSDTQYF
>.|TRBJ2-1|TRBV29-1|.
TGCAGCCTCCGGGGCGTGGGCTACAATGAGCAGTTCTTC
CSLRGVGYNEQFF
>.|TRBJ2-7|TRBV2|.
TGTGCCAGCTTTCAGTGGCGGGGCCGAGCCTACGAGCAGTACTTC
CASFQWRGRAYEQYF
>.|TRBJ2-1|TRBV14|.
TGTGCCAGCAGCCAGTTGGGGGCTTTCTCCTACAATGAGCAGTTCTTC
CASSQLGAFSYNEQFF
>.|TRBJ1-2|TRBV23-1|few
TGCGCCAGCAGTCAATGGGATTTGTTACCACCCTACACGCGGAAAAACTATGGCTACACCTTC
CASSQWDLLPPYTRKNYGYTF
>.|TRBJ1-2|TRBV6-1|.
TGTGCCAGCAAGAACCAGGATACCTATGGCTACACCTTC
CASKNQDTYGYTF
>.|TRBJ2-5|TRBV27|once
TGTGCCAGCAGAATCAGCAGGGGAATCCAAGAGACCCAGTACTTC
CASRISRGIQETQYF
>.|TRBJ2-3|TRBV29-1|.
TGCAGCGTTGACCAACCCGGGGGCTACACAGATACGCAGTATTTT
CSVDQPGGYTDTQYF
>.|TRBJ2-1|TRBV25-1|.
TGTGCCAGCAGTTTCACAGGGTGGGGCAATGAGCAGTTCTTC
CASSFTGWGNEQFF
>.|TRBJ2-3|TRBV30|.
TGTGCCTGGAGTGATAAGAGGGGAAGGCAGTATTTT
CAWSDKRGRQYF
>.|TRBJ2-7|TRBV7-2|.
TGTGCCAGCAGCCTAGGGGTTATCGAGCAGTACTTC
CASSLGVIEQYF
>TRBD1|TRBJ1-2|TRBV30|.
TGTGCCTGGAGACGGGACAGGGGCCCATATGGCTACACCTTC
CAWRRDRGPYGYTF
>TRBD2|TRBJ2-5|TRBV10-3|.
TGTGCCATCAGCCAAGCGGGAGGGCCAGAAGAGACCCAGTACTTC
CAISQAGGPEETQYF
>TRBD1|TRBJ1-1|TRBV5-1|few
TGCGCCAGCAGCCCGACAGGGCTGCCGAACACTGAAGCTTTCTTT
CASSPTGLPNTEAFF
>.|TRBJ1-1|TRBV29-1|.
TGCAGCGTTGATCGGGGCATGAACACTGAAGCTTTCTTT
CSVDRGMNTEAFF
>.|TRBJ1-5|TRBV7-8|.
TGTGCCAGCAGCTCGGAGGTAGGGTTCTCTCAGCCCCAGCATTTT
CASSSEVGFSQPQHF
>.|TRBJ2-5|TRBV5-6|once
TGTGCCAGCAGCTTGATAGCCGGGATGGAGACCCAGTACTTC
CASSLIAGMETQYF
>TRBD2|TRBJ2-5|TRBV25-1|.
TGTGCCAGCAGTGACACCGCGGGGGACGGTCAGACCCAGTACTTC
CASSDTAGDGQTQYF
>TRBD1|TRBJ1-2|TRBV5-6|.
TGTGCCAGCAGGTCGCCCGGGACAGGCTACTATGGCTACACCTTC
CASRSPGTGYYGYTF